Following are 24 T cell receptor beta chains from one sample sequenced in a study of blood T cell repertoires in COVID-19 (dated by TCRdb to between 2020 and 2021). The library was generated by the immunoSEQ multiplex PCR assay. This is the immuneACCESS table as TCRdb keeps it, with only in-frame sequences that have V and J called. A part of the clones is gone; compared with another copy, unresolved V genes explain less than half, and the rest is unexplained. Across this sample there are about 61,000 clones, with about nine tenths seen only once. The ten largest make up around a fifth of the sample. The source material was peripheral blood. The receptors shown here come from a woman aged 50 to 60 with active or convalescent COVID-19.

The V gene is TRBV7-9, the J gene TRBJ2-1, with 9 bases fitting TRBD2. Germline V gives CDR1 SEHNR, CDR2 FQNEAQ (reference sequence). The V segment lost 2 bases and the J segment 3 bases; nucleotides outside the gene matches: 8. This CDR3 region has 17 residues. In DNA, the CDR3 is TGTGCCAGCAGCTTACCCTTTCGACTAGCGGTCTACAATGAGCAGTTCTTC. It is translated as CASSLPFRLAVYNEQFF.

V and J are TRBV12-3 or TRBV12-4 and TRBJ2-3, with D uncertain. This CDR3 is built from 11 residues. V lost 6 bases and J 6 bases, leaving 7 bases between the germline ends. The CDR3 coding sequence is TGTGCCAGCAGCCCCTCTGATACGCAGTATTTT. It specifies CASSPSDTQYF.

The chain combines TRBV7-8 with TRBJ1-2; no reliable D call. Per the germline V gene, CDR1 is SGHVS and CDR2 is FQNEAQ. The V end lost 0 bases, the J end lost 7 bases, and 12 bases lay between the germline ends. The CDR3 consists of 14 residues. In DNA form, the CDR3 reads TGTGCCAGCAGCTTAGCGCGCGAGGGTGCTGGCTACACCTTC. Translation: CASSLAREGAGYTF.

The chain has TRBV30 and TRBJ1-1; D is perhaps TRBD1 (6 bases). There are 10 residues in the CDR3. Germline assignment: CDR1 GTSNPN and CDR2 SVGIG (reference sequence). Trimming cost V 7 bases and J 10 bases, with 13 bases left between them. Written as DNA, the CDR3 is TGTGCCTTCTACAGGGAAGGAGCTTTCTTT. This sequence encodes CAFYREGAFF. The variable domain in full, completed from reference TRBV30 and TRBJ1-1, reads SQTIHQWPATLVQPVGSPLSLECTVEGTSNPNLYWYRQAAGRGLQLLFYSVGIGQISSEVPQNLSASRPQDRQFILSSKKLLLSDSGFYLCAFYREGAFFGQGTRLTVV.

The chain couples TRBV3-1 (or the pseudogene TRBV3-2) to TRBJ2-1; no clear D. CDR1 LGHDT and CDR2 YNNKEL come from the germline V gene (reference sequence). Trimming took off 0 bases at V and 0 bases at J, with 9 bases between the two ends. This CDR3 is built from 16 residues. The CDR3 loop is CASSQDIDSSYNEQFF. The CDR3 bases are TGTGCCAGCAGCCAAGATATCGATAGCTCCTACAATGAGCAGTTCTTC.

The sample holds one count of this clone. This chain joins TRBV5-4 and TRBJ2-2; weak D call: TRBD1 (5 bases). The CDR3 sequence is 15 residues long. The V end lost 2 bases, the J end lost 5 bases, and 13 bases lay between the germline ends. Germline lookup yields CDR1 SGHNT and CDR2 YYREEE (reference sequence). CDR3 bases: TGTGCCAGCAGCTTTGAGCAGGGTGGTACCGGGGAGCTGTTTTTT. The encoded protein is CASSFEQGGTGELFF. The full variable domain, in which reference TRBV5-4 and TRBJ2-2 provide the parts outside the CDR3, is ETGVTQSPTHLIKTRGQQVTLRCSSQSGHNTVSWYQQALGQGPQFIFQYYREEENGRGNFPPRFSGLQFPNYSSELNVNALELDDSALYLCASSFEQGGTGELFFGEGSRLTVL.

The CDR3 here is CASSLGFGTGAYEQYF. DNA of the CDR3: TGTGCCAGCAGCTTAGGTTTTGGGACAGGAGCCTACGAGCAGTACTTC. V gene TRBV7-9 combines with J gene TRBJ2-7; 8 positions agree with TRBD1. With V trimmed by 1 base and J by 2 bases, 7 bases remained unmatched. Germline CDR1 is SEHNR and CDR2 is FQNEAQ (reference sequence). The CDR3 length is 16 residues.

The gene calls are TRBV5-4 and TRBJ2-4, with D possibly matching TRBD2 (5 bases). The V gene lost 0 bases and the J gene lost 2 bases, with 6 bases spanning the gap. Germline V CDR1 and CDR2: SGHNT, YYREEE (reference sequence). This CDR3 has 14 amino acids. CDR3 nucleotides: TGTGCCAGCAGCTTGGGAGGGACCAAAAACATTCAGTACTTC. Translated: CASSLGGTKNIQYF.

V usage is TRBV9 and J usage is TRBJ2-1; TRBD2 matches at 11 bases. Per germline, CDR1 SGDLS and CDR2 YYNGEE. The CDR3 sequence is 16 residues long. J lost 1 base, V lost 0 bases, and 0 bases had no gene match. Here the CDR3 DNA reads TGTGCCAGCAGCGTAGGGACTAGCGGGTCCTACAATGAGCAGTTCTTC. This gives the protein CASSVGTSGSYNEQFF.

This clone was observed a single time. The chain is built from TRBV7-6 and TRBJ2-2, with 9 bases matching TRBD2. CDR1 is SGHVS and CDR2 is FNYEAQ in the germline V gene. This CDR3 contains 18 residues. The J segment lost 3 bases and the V segment lost 3 bases, leaving 11 bases of the junction unmatched. The CDR3 loop is CASSFLRLAEPDTGELFF. The CDR3 DNA follows: TGTGCCAGCAGCTTCCTTAGACTAGCGGAGCCCGACACCGGGGAGCTGTTTTTT.

V is TRBV18 and J is TRBJ1-4, with 9 bases lining up with TRBD1. CDR1 and CDR2 from the germline V gene are KGHSH and LQKENI. Germline trimming cut 2 bases from V and 0 bases from J; bases unmatched to any gene: 10. The CDR3 is 19 residues long. CDR3: CASSPSDGTGPTTNEKLFF. The CDR3 bases are TGTGCCAGCTCACCAAGTGATGGGACAGGGCCGACAACTAATGAAAAACTGTTTTTT.

This clone was picked up one time. This chain links TRBV5-1 with TRBJ2-1; TRBD2 agrees at 12 bases. This CDR3 is 18 amino acids long. V was clipped by 0 bases and J by 4 bases; unmatched bases: 8. From germline, CDR1 is SGHRS and CDR2 YFSETQ. CDR3 bases: TGCGCCAGCAGCTTGGTGGCTAGCGGGAGGGCCGGGTACAATGAGCAGTTCTTC. Translation gives CASSLVASGRAGYNEQFF.

This clone was seen more than once but under ten times. Other DNA sequences within the sample encode an identical CDR3. The CDR3 DNA follows: TGCAGTGCTAGAAGCGGGTTCGAGCAGTACTTC. As protein: CSARSGFEQYF. The chain combines TRBV20-1 with TRBJ2-7; tentative D call: TRBD2 (6 bases). The CDR3 runs 11 residues. Trimming took off 2 bases at V and 6 bases at J, with 8 bases between the two ends. The germline gives CDR1 DFQATT, CDR2 SNEGSKA (reference sequence).

V is TRBV7-6 and J is TRBJ1-1; D unclear. The CDR3 runs to 16 residues. Trimming shortened V by 1 base and J by 1 base, and 13 bases separated the two germline ends. CDR1 is SGHVS, CDR2 FNYEAQ, per germline. The CDR3 is CASSLGVGLTNTEAFF. CDR3 sequence (DNA): TGTGCCAGCAGCTTAGGTGTAGGACTCACGAACACTGAAGCTTTCTTT.

This clone was seen once. The chain couples TRBV7-8 to TRBJ2-7; maybe TRBD2 (6 bases). Deletions cut 5 bases from V and 3 bases from J, with 14 bases between. This CDR3 has 14 residues. The germline gives CDR1 SGHVS, CDR2 FQNEAQ. CDR3 DNA: TGTGCCAGCAGCCCCGGCGGGAAGGGCTACGAGCAGTACTTC. It codes for CASSPGGKGYEQYF.

This rearrangement joins TRBV2 to TRBJ1-4; 7 bases are a match to TRBD1. The germline gives CDR1 SNHLY, CDR2 FYNNEI. J lost 3 bases, V lost 2 bases, and 6 bases had no gene match. CDR3 size: 16 residues. The CDR3 nucleotides read TGTGCCAGCAGTGAATCCAGGGGGGCTTCTAATGAAAAACTGTTTTTT. Residues: CASSESRGASNEKLFF.

On this clone itself: Sequence at one end of the junction differs from germline and may be a read error. The rearrangement joins TRBV19 to TRBJ2-1, with 15 bases aligning to TRBD2. The CDR3 contains 16 residues. The germline V gene encodes CDR1 LNHDA and CDR2 SQIVND (reference sequence). The CDR3 DNA reads as TGTGCCAGTCGGACTAGCGGGAGGGGCTTCTACAGTGAGCAGTTCTTC. Its protein product is CASRTSGRGFYSEQFF.

The chain links TRBV28 to TRBJ2-7; 10 nucleotides match TRBD1. Per germline, CDR1 MDHEN and CDR2 SYDVKM. The length of the CDR3 is 14 residues. The V and J ends lost 6 bases and 5 bases, in that order; junction bases with no gene match: 7. The CDR3 region has the DNA TGTGCCAGCAGGACCCGCGGACAGGGGGACGAGCAGTACTTC. It yields the protein CASRTRGQGDEQYF.

This rearrangement joins TRBV19 to TRBJ2-7, with D hard to call. The CDR3 totals 17 residues. Germline V lookup: CDR1 LNHDA, CDR2 SQIVND (reference sequence). Deletions cut 3 bases from V and 3 bases from J, with 21 bases between. Written as DNA, the CDR3 is TGTGCCAGTAGTATCGTGGCGTCGCTGGAGTTCAGCTACGAGCAGTACTTC. This sequence encodes CASSIVASLEFSYEQYF.

The rearrangement uses TRBV5-1 and TRBJ1-2; 8 bases map to TRBD1. Germline CDR1 and CDR2: SGHRS and YFSETQ. This CDR3 has 14 residues. Trimming took 0 bases from V and 4 from J; bases not matched to a gene: 2. The CDR3: CASSLGQGIYGYTF. In DNA form, the CDR3 reads TGCGCCAGCAGCTTGGGACAGGGGATCTATGGCTACACCTTC.

The chain links TRBV30 to TRBJ2-1; 8 nucleotides agree with TRBD2. Trimming at V came to 2 bases and at J to 3 bases, leaving 6 bases not matched to a gene. The CDR3 sequence is 15 residues long. CDR1 GTSNPN and CDR2 SVGIG come from the germline V gene (reference sequence). The CDR3 nucleotides are TGTGCCTGGAGTTTGGGTAGCGGGGACTACAATGAGCAGTTCTTC. Translated, it gives CAWSLGSGDYNEQFF.

V and J are TRBV28 and TRBJ1-2; D not resolved. The CDR3 is 12 residues long. V lost 6 bases and J lost 2, with 7 bases in between. Germline-derived CDR1 and CDR2 are MDHEN and SYDVKM. The CDR3 nucleotides read TGTGCCAGCAGCCCCACAAACTATGGCTACACCTTC. Its protein product is CASSPTNYGYTF.

The chain recombines TRBV12-3 or TRBV12-4 with TRBJ2-7, with TRBD2 matching over 8 bases. The CDR3 contains 12 residues. The J segment lost 5 bases and the V segment lost 8 bases, leaving 5 bases of the junction unmatched. The chain's CDR3 is CASGLALHEQYF. The CDR3 DNA sequence: TGTGCCAGCGGACTAGCTCTGCACGAGCAGTACTTC.

V and J are TRBV5-1 and TRBJ2-7, with 10 bases lining up with TRBD1. V trimming: 5 bases; J trimming: 3 bases; junction bases outside the gene matches: 5. The CDR3 sequence is 14 residues long. Germline V gives CDR1 SGHRS, CDR2 YFSETQ. CDR3 region: CASRGTGVLYEQYF. The CDR3 bases are TGCGCCAGCAGGGGGACAGGGGTTCTCTACGAGCAGTACTTC.